Each of the 7 T cell receptor beta chains below was sequenced from the same sample in a study of T cells in Graves' hyperthyroidism and ophthalmopathy. Amplification yielded TCR beta CDR3 regions, with RNA transcripts as the source. First-round RT-PCR of the TCR CDR3 relied on the HTBI primer set. TCRdb fed the multiplex PCR reads into MiXCR, producing one record per CDR3 protein. The repertoire holds 410,000 or so distinct CDR3 sequences, with roughly 15% as singletons. The sample was blood. The receptors derive from a man younger than 30 with Graves' ophthalmopathy.

In this sample, this clonotype turned up many times. The V and J genes are TRBV20-1 and TRBJ1-5; possible D gene TRBD1, 5 bases. Trimming removed 1 base at V and 7 bases at J, with 20 bases between. CDR1 is DFQATT and CDR2 is SNEGSKA in the germline V gene (reference sequence). The CDR3 contains 16 residues. The chain's CDR3 is CSARARDSFKGQPQHF. The CDR3 DNA sequence: TGCAGTGCTAGAGCCCGGGACTCCTTTAAGGGGCAGCCCCAGCATTTT.

This sequence joins TRBV20-1 and TRBJ2-7; 9 bases align to TRBD2. The ends lost 1 base at V and 2 bases at J; junction bases unmatched: 6. The CDR3 has 15 amino acids. CDR1 and CDR2 from the germline V gene are DFQATT and SNEGSKA (reference sequence). The CDR3 here is CSARVGTSSTYEQYF. CDR3 nucleotide sequence: TGCAGTGCTAGAGTCGGGACTAGCAGCACCTACGAGCAGTACTTC.

The genes are TRBV20-1 and TRBJ2-1, with TRBD2 identical over 11 bases. V lost 8 bases to trimming and J lost 5 bases; unmatched junction nucleotides: 20. Germline V gene sequence: CDR1 DFQATT, CDR2 SNEGSKA (reference sequence). This CDR3 spans 18 amino acids. CDR3 nucleotide sequence: TGCAGTTGGAAGGTTGGGAATAGCGGGAGGGTAGACGACAATGAGCAGTTCTTC. Protein sequence: CSWKVGNSGRVDDNEQFF.

This clonotype was seen ten or more times. This sequence joins TRBV6-2 or TRBV6-3 and TRBJ1-2; D gene unclear. Trimming stripped 8 bases from V and 6 bases from J, with 25 bases between. This CDR3 spans 16 amino acids. Germline CDR1 is MNHEY and CDR2 is SVGEGT. DNA of the CDR3: TGTGCCAGCTCCATCCCGGAGGCGAGACCCGGTGATGGCTACACCTTC. Translated, it gives CASSIPEARPGDGYTF.

This clonotype was picked up many times. In DNA, the CDR3 is TGTGCCATCAGTGAGGACCGGGGATTCTACGAGCAGTACTTC. As protein: CAISEDRGFYEQYF. This chain joins TRBV10-3 and TRBJ2-7; D might be TRBD2 (5 bases). Per the germline V gene, CDR1 is ENHRY and CDR2 is SYGVKD. The CDR3 is 14 amino acids. V was trimmed by 2 bases and J by 3 bases, leaving 11 bases between them.

This clonotype has ten or more counts. The V and J genes are TRBV7-9 and TRBJ2-3; weak D call: TRBD1 (5 bases). Germline CDR1 reads SEHNR; CDR2 reads FQNEAQ (reference sequence). The CDR3 is 15 amino acids. With 6 bases removed from V and 1 base from J, the gap between germline ends came to 14 bases. For the CDR3, the DNA is TGTGCCAGCAGTCCTTCAGGGATGGGCACAGATACGCAGTATTTT. It is translated as CASSPSGMGTDTQYF.

The sample holds many counts of this clonotype. This chain links TRBV9 with TRBJ2-7; TRBD2 matches at 8 bases. This CDR3 region has 14 residues. Germline-derived CDR1 and CDR2 are SGDLS and YYNGEE. Trimming cost V 0 bases and J 5 bases; bases outside gene matches: 4. In DNA form, the CDR3 reads TGTGCCAGCAGCGTAGACAGCGGGAGTCACGAGCAGTACTTC. Encoded protein: CASSVDSGSHEQYF.